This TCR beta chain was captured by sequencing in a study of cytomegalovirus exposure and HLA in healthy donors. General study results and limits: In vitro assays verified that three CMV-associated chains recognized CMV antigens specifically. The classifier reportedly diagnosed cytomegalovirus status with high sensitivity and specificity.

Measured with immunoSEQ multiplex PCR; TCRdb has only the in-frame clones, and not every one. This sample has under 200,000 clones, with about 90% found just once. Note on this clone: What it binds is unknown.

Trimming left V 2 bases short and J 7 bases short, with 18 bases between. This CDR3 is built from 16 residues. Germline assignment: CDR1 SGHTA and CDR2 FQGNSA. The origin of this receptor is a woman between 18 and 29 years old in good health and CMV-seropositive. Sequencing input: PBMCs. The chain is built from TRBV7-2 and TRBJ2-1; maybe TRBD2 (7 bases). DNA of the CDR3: TGTGCCAGCAGCTTAACTATGAGGGGGGGCAGGAATGAGCAGTTCTTC. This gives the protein CASSLTMRGGRNEQFF. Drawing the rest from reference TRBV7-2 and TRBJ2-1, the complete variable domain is GAGVSQSPSNKVTEKGKDVELRCDPISGHTALYWYRQSLGQGLEFLIYFQGNSAPDKSGLPSDRFSAERTGGSVSTLTIQRTQQEDSAVYLCASSLTMRGGRNEQFFGPGTRLTVL.